This TCR beta chain derives from a study of blood T cell repertoires in COVID-19. Study information: Sites in the United States, Italy and Spain provided acute and convalescent COVID-19 samples. In each case, the material was cDNA or gDNA derived from T cells, B-cell-depleted T cells, or PBMCs.

This clone was seen once. This CDR3 is built from 19 residues. The germline CDR1 and CDR2 sequences are SGDLS and YYNGEE. V was clipped by 0 bases and J by 2 bases; unmatched bases: 14. As handled by the study authors: How many nucleated cells were present was estimated from reference gene primer amplification. Assay: immunoSEQ multiplex PCR; the TCRdb copy retains only in-frame clones and omits some. V, J and clone size reflect that table, while D and trimming were determined from the DNA. The sample carries around 200,000 clones, less than 85% recorded once. Study members were between 18 and 89 years old and lived in 20 to 30 US regions.

V is TRBV9 and J is TRBJ2-1; the match to TRBD2 covers 7 bases. This sequence was found in a man aged 35 to 55 who had recovered from COVID-19. The sequencing input was PBMCs or T cells enriched from blood (not recorded which). The CDR3 spells CASSVDPWEGTGPYNEQFF. CDR3 DNA sequence: TGTGCCAGCAGCGTAGATCCTTGGGAGGGGACCGGCCCCTACAATGAGCAGTTCTTC.